The entry that follows covers one TCR beta chain sequence. The source of the sample is a study of Tregs in tolerant kidney transplant recipients. The length of the CDR3 is 19 residues. V shed 4 bases, J shed 0 bases, and the junction held 10 bases outside the gene matches. Mixed chimerism was transient after nonmyeloablative marrow transplants from related graft donors. Measured with immunoSEQ multiplex PCR; TCRdb has only the in-frame clones, and not every one. Of 100,000 or so clones listed, 80% to 95% were seen once; the top ten hold roughly 1.5%. The rearrangement links TRBV5-3 to TRBJ2-6; 10 bases agree with TRBD1. TRBV5-3 is sorted into the ORF group, with uncertain function. The input for sequencing was CD4+ T cells from blood (PBMCs), taken 12 months after the transplant. This receptor was identified in a human patient who received a combined kidney and bone marrow transplant. The graft donor may have contributed some T cells. The DNA of the CDR3 is TGTGCCAGAAGCACCCTCGGAGGGACAGGGGTCTCTGGGGCCAACGTCCTGACTTTC. As protein: CARSTLGGTGVSGANVLTF.